This TCR beta chain stems from a study of memory CD4+ T cells and cytomegalovirus serostatus. This CDR3 has 16 residues. Trimming stripped 4 bases from V and 6 bases from J, with 20 bases between. In germline, CDR1 is SGHRS, CDR2 YFSETQ. Single viable CD3+CD4+CD8-CD45RO+ cells were sorted as the memory CD4+ T cells. Total CD4+ T cells were enriched by CD4 positive selection. The method was immunoSEQ multiplex PCR; TCRdb's version includes in-frame clones alone and lacks a portion of them. This table holds about 53,000 clones, about three quarters found once. The origin of this receptor is an adult in good health and CMV-seronegative. The chain is built from TRBV5-1 and TRBJ2-1; possibly TRBD1 or TRBD2 for D (5 bases each). Sequencing was performed on memory CD4+ T cells from blood. CDR3 coding DNA: TGCGCCAGCAGCCGAGGGACCCCCGGAAGATTCAATGAGCAGTTCTTC. Encoded protein: CASSRGTPGRFNEQFF.